This T cell receptor (beta chain) originates from a study of shared clonotypes between healthy human individuals. Trimming stripped 8 bases from V and 3 bases from J, with 19 bases between. The CDR3 is 15 amino acids. Per germline, CDR1 LNHDA and CDR2 SQIVND (reference sequence). The repertoire was sequenced with immunoSEQ multiplex PCR; TCRdb's copy has only in-frame clones and lacks some. The sample has around 1,100,000 clones, roughly 77% seen once; the top ten hold more than 0.85%. Regarding the study as a whole: Against clonotypes common to all four donors, non-shared ones had lower generation probabilities.

Only a few counts were recorded for this clone. Its specificity is not known. The clonotype comes from a man younger than 35 in good health. Some clones in this sample may be carry-over from other donors' samples. This chain links TRBV19 with TRBJ1-2, with D tentatively TRBD1 (6 bases). Material: memory CD4+ T cells from PBMCs. Subset here: CD45RA-negative fraction. CDR3 sequence: CASRSWGTNHYGYTF. The DNA of the CDR3 is TGTGCCAGTCGATCCTGGGGGACAAATCACTATGGCTACACCTTC. Full variable domain (remainder filled in from reference TRBV19 and TRBJ1-2): DGGITQSPKYLFRKEGQNVTLSCEQNLNHDAMYWYRQDPGQGLRLIYYSQIVNDFQKGDIAEGYSVSREKKESFPLTVTSAQKNPTAFYLCASRSWGTNHYGYTFGSGTRLTVV.